This TCR beta chain was sequenced during a study of PD-L1 blockade in urothelial cancer. Clones were sequenced by immunoSEQ multiplex PCR, and TCRdb holds only the in-frame ones, with some missing. In the table there are about 71,000 clones, approximately 91% of which are singletons. The CDR3 is 14 residues long. Germline values: CDR1 SNHLY, CDR2 FYNNEI. With 7 bases clipped from V and 3 bases from J, the junction kept 6 bases outside the gene matches. This chain uses TRBV2 with TRBJ2-7; 10 positions match TRBD2. Here the sequenced sample was PBMCs, taken around atezolizumab (anti-PD-L1) treatment. This receptor was obtained from a man aged 60-69 years with urothelial cancer. The CDR3 reads CASTPGLAFYEQYF. CDR3 nucleotides: TGTGCCAGCACACCGGGACTAGCGTTCTACGAGCAGTACTTC.